This T cell receptor beta chain was obtained from a study of T cell responses to AZD1222 COVID-19 vaccine. Study-wide results and limits: Sampling captured repertoires only after the peak T cell response. Per reports, nearly half of all spike-specific TCRs target regions that are unmutated in variants. Spike-specific TCR breadth and depth went up after people got two AZD1222 doses. Mapped onto spike, vaccine-associated CD4 TCRs spanned it and were dominant at 160-218 and 743-854.

Per germline, CDR1 LNHDA and CDR2 SQIVND (reference sequence). The V end lost 1 base, the J end lost 6 bases, and 8 bases lay between the germline ends. This CDR3 comprises 13 residues. A remark on this clone: Its specificity is not known.

Sequencing used immunoSEQ multiplex PCR; TCRdb keeps in-frame clones, though not all of them. Here the sample spans under 150,000 clones, 80% to 90% being singletons. Material: peripheral blood, obtained on day 0 of MenACWY control vaccination. The chain carries TRBV19 and TRBJ2-3; TRBD2 is a possible D gene (5 bases). This TCR derives from an adult in good health. The CDR3, as DNA: TGTGCCAGTAGTATAGGCGGGTTCGATACGCAGTATTTT. Protein sequence: CASSIGGFDTQYF.